One and the same sample provided the 11 T cell receptor beta chains below, sequenced in a study of cytomegalovirus exposure and HLA in healthy donors. The PCR employed 60 Vbeta primers together with 13 Jbeta primers. Generated by immunoSEQ multiplex PCR, the TCRdb table keeps only in-frame clones and is missing some. The sample records some 130,000 clones, approximately 75% being singletons. Sequences were obtained from PBMCs. Receptors originate from a man between 45 and 60 years old in good health and CMV-seropositive.

This chain uses TRBV7-2 with TRBJ2-7; weak D call: TRBD1 (6 bases). Trimming shortened V by 6 bases and J by 2 bases, and 17 bases separated the two germline ends. This CDR3 is 15 amino acids long. Germline V gene data show CDR1 as SGHTA and CDR2 as FQGNSA. The CDR3 protein is CASSLWTDRPYEQYF. CDR3 DNA: TGTGCCAGCAGTTTATGGACAGACCGCCCCTACGAGCAGTACTTC.

The table lists this clone with a few counts. This sequence joins TRBV19 and TRBJ2-4, with D tentatively TRBD2 (6 bases). CDR1 is LNHDA, CDR2 SQIVND, per germline (reference sequence). This CDR3 has 13 residues. V was cut by 8 bases and J by 2 bases, with 10 bases left in between. The CDR3 loop is CASSAGSKNIQYF. Here the CDR3 DNA reads TGTGCCAGTTCGGCGGGATCCAAAAACATTCAGTACTTC.

This rearrangement joins TRBV7-2 to TRBJ2-1; 11 bases fit TRBD2. The CDR3 totals 15 residues. Germline assignment: CDR1 SGHTA and CDR2 FQGNSA. V dropped 1 base and J dropped 8; count of bases not matched to a gene: 4. This CDR3 is CASSLETSGSYEQFF. The CDR3 DNA is TGTGCCAGCAGCTTAGAAACTAGCGGGAGCTATGAGCAGTTCTTC.

This chain links TRBV5-1 with TRBJ1-4; weak D call: TRBD1 (5 bases). Germline CDR1 SGHRS, CDR2 YFSETQ. V shed 3 bases and J shed 5 bases, with 14 bases lying between them. This CDR3 comprises 15 residues. The DNA for the CDR3 is TGCGCCAGCAGCTGGAGGGGATCGGGGAATGAAAAACTGTTTTTT. Encoded protein: CASSWRGSGNEKLFF.

Many counts were recorded for this clone. The V gene is TRBV4-1, the J gene TRBJ2-1, with TRBD1 as a possible D gene (6 bases). Germline CDR1 is MGHRA and CDR2 is YSYEKL. V dropped 2 bases and J dropped 4 bases, with 15 bases sitting between them. The CDR3 has 16 residues. This chain's CDR3 is CASSQPGAQGYNEQFF. The CDR3 DNA follows: TGCGCCAGCAGCCAACCTGGGGCCCAGGGGTACAATGAGCAGTTCTTC.

The chain has TRBV2 and TRBJ1-2, with 7 bases lining up with TRBD1. Germline assignment: CDR1 SNHLY and CDR2 FYNNEI. This CDR3 has 15 residues. Germline trimming cut 2 bases from V and 4 bases from J; bases unmatched to any gene: 7. The CDR3 loop reads CASSERTGQSYGYTF. The CDR3, as DNA: TGTGCCAGCAGTGAACGGACAGGACAGAGCTATGGCTACACCTTC.

The rearrangement links TRBV6-1 to TRBJ2-5; 13 nucleotides line up with TRBD2. The CDR3 loop spans 16 amino acids. Trimming at V came to 1 base and at J to 2 bases, leaving 1 base not matched to a gene. Germline V gene sequence: CDR1 MNHNS, CDR2 SASEGT. The CDR3 nucleotides read TGTGCCAGCAGTGAAGAGACTAGCGGGGGGCAAGAGACCCAGTACTTC. Translated: CASSEETSGGQETQYF.

The CDR3 sequence: CASSHGTENTEAFF. CDR3 sequence (DNA): TGTGCCAGCAGTCATGGGACAGAGAACACTGAAGCTTTCTTT. The chain is built from TRBV6-1 and TRBJ1-1, with 7 bases aligning to TRBD1. V dropped 5 bases and J dropped 1; count of bases not matched to a gene: 4. Germline-derived CDR1 and CDR2 are MNHNS and SASEGT. This CDR3 comprises 14 residues.

This clone was seen a handful of times. This rearrangement joins TRBV6-5 to TRBJ2-1; D gene ambiguous. Looked up from germline, CDR1 is MNHEY and CDR2 is SVGAGI. This CDR3 is 14 amino acids long. Trimming removed 5 bases at V and 7 bases at J, with 15 bases between. The CDR3 region is CASSEEPSTNEQFF. The CDR3 bases are TGTGCCAGCAGTGAAGAACCCTCTACGAATGAGCAGTTCTTC.

This clone showed up just once. J is TRBJ2-7 and V is TRBV11-2; weak D call: TRBD1 (5 bases). Germline CDR1 is SGHAT and CDR2 is FQNNGV. V was trimmed by 1 base and J by 7 bases, leaving 17 bases between them. The length of the CDR3 is 15 residues. The CDR3 region has the DNA TGTGCCAGCAGCTTAGGTGGCAGGGCCAACGGGGAGCAGTACTTC. This codes for CASSLGGRANGEQYF. The full variable domain, rest sourced from reference TRBV11-2 and TRBJ2-7, is EAGVAQSPRYKIIEKRQSVAFWCNPISGHATLYWYQQILGQGPKLLIQFQNNGVVDDSQLPKDRFSAERLKGVDSTLKIQPAKLEDSAVYLCASSLGGRANGEQYFGPGTRLTVT.

The chain links TRBV5-6 to TRBJ1-5; a weak D match, TRBD1 (5 bases). V was trimmed by 7 bases and J by 5 bases, leaving 19 bases between them. Per the germline V gene, CDR1 is SGHDT and CDR2 is YYEEEE. This CDR3 comprises 15 residues. The CDR3: CASQSAAGWDQPQHF. Here the CDR3 DNA reads TGTGCCAGCCAATCTGCCGCAGGGTGGGATCAGCCCCAGCATTTT.